A single sample is the source of the 15 T cell receptor beta chains below, sequenced in a study of blood T cell repertoires in COVID-19. The table came from immunoSEQ multiplex PCR; TCRdb's copy has only in-frame clones and leaves some out. The data hold roughly 150,000 clones, with about three quarters observed a single time. The source material was peripheral blood. These receptors were taken from a man between 60 and 70 years old with acute or convalescent COVID-19.

This clone was recorded once. The CDR3 DNA follows: TGTGCCAGCAGCCCACAAGGAGGGGGCAGGGCGGTCTACGAGCAGTACTTC. This encodes CASSPQGGGRAVYEQYF. The chain employs TRBV9 and TRBJ2-7; weak D call: TRBD1 (7 bases). Germline assignment: CDR1 SGDLS and CDR2 YYNGEE. Deletions cut 4 bases from V and 3 bases from J, with 23 bases between. CDR3 length: 17 residues.

CDR3 coding DNA: TGTGCCAGCAGCAGACAGGTTAAAGACGAGCAGTACTTC. Translated, it gives CASSRQVKDEQYF. The chain uses TRBV6-5 and TRBJ2-7; TRBD1 might be the D (6 bases). This CDR3 comprises 13 residues. Between the trimmed V and J ends, which lost 6 bases and 5 bases, there was a span of 14 bases. CDR1 and CDR2 from the germline V gene are MNHEY and SVGAGI.

This chain joins TRBV29-1 and TRBJ1-4; no reliable D call. Germline V lookup: CDR1 SQVTM, CDR2 ANQGSEA. This CDR3 has 13 residues. The ends were cut back, 4 bases at V and 2 bases at J, with 8 bases in the middle. The CDR3 spells CSVGGGTNEKLFF. The CDR3 region has the DNA TGCAGCGTTGGAGGAGGGACTAATGAAAAACTGTTTTTT.

This sequence joins TRBV7-8 and TRBJ1-3; D is uncertain. The CDR3 contains 15 residues. Germline V CDR1 and CDR2: SGHVS, FQNEAQ. Trimming removed 4 bases from V and 0 bases from J, with 10 bases in between. The CDR3 DNA is TGTGCCAGCAGCTCTCTTCGTAGCTCTGGAAACACCATATATTTT. Translation gives CASSSLRSSGNTIYF.

V is TRBV29-1 and J is TRBJ2-1; D might be TRBD2 (5 bases). The V gene lost 1 base and the J gene lost 5 bases, with 12 bases spanning the gap. The CDR3 contains 14 residues. In germline, CDR1 is SQVTM, CDR2 ANQGSEA. The CDR3 nucleotides are TGCAGCGTTGAAGGGCCCACGGAGGACAATGAGCAGTTCTTC. This translates into CSVEGPTEDNEQFF.

The gene calls are TRBV5-1 and TRBJ2-5; D gene uncertain. This CDR3 has 14 amino acids. The germline V gene has CDR1 SGHRS and CDR2 YFSETQ. Between the trimmed V and J ends, which lost 0 bases and 1 base, there was a span of 7 bases. This CDR3 reads CASSLASSQETQYF. The CDR3 coding sequence is TGCGCCAGCAGCTTGGCCTCCAGCCAAGAGACCCAGTACTTC.

CDR3 coding DNA: TGTGCCAGCAGTTCCCCCCGGGTGTCCTACGAGCAGTACTTC. It codes for CASSSPRVSYEQYF. J is TRBJ2-7 and V is TRBV6-2 or TRBV6-3; D is uncertain. Germline assignment: CDR1 MNHEY and CDR2 SVGEGT. The CDR3 runs to 14 residues. Trimming stripped 4 bases from V and 1 base from J, with 11 bases between.

This chain connects TRBV9 to TRBJ2-3; D not resolved. This CDR3 region has 15 residues. Per the germline V gene, CDR1 is SGDLS and CDR2 is YYNGEE. V lost 0 bases and J lost 1, with 9 bases in between. The CDR3 DNA follows: TGTGCCAGCAGCGTAGATCCGGTAGGCACAGATACGCAGTATTTT. It encodes CASSVDPVGTDTQYF.

V usage is TRBV30 and J usage is TRBJ2-4; D remains ambiguous. V lost 0 bases and J 0 bases, leaving 6 bases between the germline ends. The CDR3 totals 14 residues. The germline V gene encodes CDR1 GTSNPN and CDR2 SVGIG (reference sequence). The CDR3 is CAWSVNLAKNIQYF. The CDR3 DNA reads as TGTGCCTGGAGTGTAAATCTAGCCAAAAACATTCAGTACTTC.

The V call is TRBV6-5, the J call TRBJ1-5; no reliable D call. The V gene lost 6 bases and the J gene lost 2 bases, with 8 bases spanning the gap. The CDR3 spans 13 residues. Germline V gene data show CDR1 as MNHEY and CDR2 as SVGAGI. The CDR3 DNA is TGTGCCAGCAGCCGTGGGCGCAATCAGCCCCAGCATTTT. Translating it yields CASSRGRNQPQHF.

V gene TRBV2 combines with J gene TRBJ2-7, with D maybe TRBD1 (5 bases). Germline values: CDR1 SNHLY, CDR2 FYNNEI. The V end lost 5 bases, the J end lost 6 bases, and 11 bases lay between the germline ends. There are 12 residues in the CDR3. The CDR3, as DNA: TGTGCCAGCAGTCCAGGGATAGGCGAGCAGTACTTC. Residues: CASSPGIGEQYF.

The chain has TRBV3-1 (or the pseudogene TRBV3-2) and TRBJ2-1, with 11 bases identical to TRBD1. Germline assignment: CDR1 LGHDT and CDR2 YNNKEL (reference sequence). V was clipped by 0 bases and J by 9 bases; unmatched bases: 10. CDR3 length: 17 residues. CDR3 DNA sequence: TGTGCCAGCAGCCAAGATATCGGACAGGGGGCATCGGTTGAGCAGTTCTTC. This gives the protein CASSQDIGQGASVEQFF.

CDR3 DNA: TGTGCCAGCAGTTACTCGAATGCCCTCTGGCCTTTCTTT. This gives the protein CASSYSNALWPFF. This sequence joins TRBV6-5 and TRBJ1-1; D is unclear. Germline V gene lookup returns CDR1 MNHEY and CDR2 SVGAGI. The CDR3 runs 13 residues. The V end was cut by 0 bases, the J end by 12 bases, with 14 bases between.

The chain has TRBV27 and TRBJ1-1, with 7 positions matching TRBD1. Germline values: CDR1 MNHEY, CDR2 SMNVEV (reference sequence). This CDR3 spans 15 amino acids. V shed 4 bases, J shed 3 bases, and the junction held 8 bases outside the gene matches. As DNA, the CDR3 is TGTGCCAGCAGTTCGAACCGGGACAGTGACACTGAAGCTTTCTTT. Its translation: CASSSNRDSDTEAFF.

V gene TRBV7-3 combines with J gene TRBJ2-2, with D possibly matching TRBD1 (6 bases). Germline CDR1 reads SGHTA; CDR2 reads FQGTGA. Between the trimmed V and J ends, which lost 4 bases and 4 bases, there was a span of 10 bases. The CDR3 totals 14 residues. The CDR3 protein is CASSSQGSTGELFF. In DNA, the CDR3 is TGTGCCAGCAGCTCACAGGGCTCCACCGGGGAGCTGTTTTTT.